This entry concerns a single T cell receptor (beta chain). Antigen specificity is unknown. The data derive from a study of OX40 agonist ivuxolimab in advanced cancers. The data were produced by immunoSEQ multiplex PCR, yet TCRdb's version contains in-frame clones alone and is incomplete. In the table there are under 95,000 clones, roughly 90% of which are singletons. Study-level findings and limits: CD4+ and CD8+ T cells in blood underwent clonal expansion by week 6 at 0.1 to 3.0 mg/kg.

This sequence was found in an adult with an advanced solid tumor such as melanoma, head and neck, liver or kidney cancer. The sequences come from CD4+ or CD8+ T cells sorted from blood, collected in a trial of the OX40 agonist ivuxolimab.

The CDR3 loop is CASSRRTGKVGYTF. CDR3 sequence (DNA): TGTGCCAGCAGTCGACGGACAGGGAAAGTCGGCTACACCTTC. The V call is TRBV6-5, the J call TRBJ1-2, with 8 positions matching TRBD1. CDR1 MNHEY and CDR2 SVGAGI come from the germline V gene. The V and J ends lost 5 bases and 8 bases, in that order; junction bases with no gene match: 10. The CDR3 loop spans 14 amino acids.